These T cell receptor beta chains were read from a single sample in a study of vaccination and CD4 T cells after COVID-19. TCRdb itself ran the PCR reads through MiXCR, one entry per CDR3 protein. The profile shows 25,000 to 30,000 distinct CDR3 sequences, about 54% of them singletons. Sequencing was performed on CD4+ T cells from blood, taken about 7 months after SARS-CoV-2 vaccination. The receptors here all came from a human donor who had recovered from COVID-19. Each CDR3 is given with its conserved first and last residue. The D gene is left open where the match is weak. Clone size appears in some rows only: once, few, many, or a class for an expanded clone.

J,V,D,size,CDR3,DNA
TRBJ2-1,TRBV10-3,NA,NA,CAISESREYEQFF,TGTGCCATCAGTGAGTCCAGGGAATATGAGCAGTTCTTC
TRBJ2-5,TRBV25-1,NA,NA,CASSESLYQETQYF,TGTGCCAGCAGTGAGTCCTTGTACCAAGAGACCCAGTACTTC
TRBJ1-5,TRBV19,TRBD1,few,CASSRTGIGNQPQHF,TGTGCCAGTAGTAGGACAGGGATAGGCAATCAGCCCCAGCATTTT
TRBJ1-5,TRBV7-8,TRBD1,NA,CASSLGTGHQPQHF,TGTGCCAGCAGCTTAGGGACAGGTCATCAGCCCCAGCATTTT
TRBJ1-5,TRBV27,NA,few,CASRIQGANSNQPQHF,TGTGCCAGCAGGATACAGGGCGCGAATAGCAATCAGCCCCAGCATTTT
TRBJ2-7,TRBV6-1,NA,NA,CASTSGIGQQYF,TGTGCCAGCACCTCTGGGATCGGGCAGCAGTACTTC
TRBJ2-7,TRBV5-4,NA,NA,CASSPTVAPGEQYF,TGTGCCAGCAGCCCTACAGTTGCGCCCGGGGAGCAGTACTTC
TRBJ2-3,TRBV20-1,TRBD2,NA,CSARGDFLAGASDTQYF,TGCAGTGCTAGGGGGGACTTTCTAGCGGGAGCCTCAGATACGCAGTATTTT
TRBJ2-3,TRBV15,TRBD2,NA,CATSSRRTSGIYTQYF,TGTGCCACCAGCTCCCGTCGGACTAGCGGGATATATACGCAGTATTTT
TRBJ1-5,TRBV20-1,NA,NA,CSARDSGRRGSNQPQHF,TGCAGTGCTAGAGATTCGGGGCGCAGGGGAAGCAATCAGCCCCAGCATTTT
TRBJ1-5,TRBV20-1,TRBD1,NA,CSARDRTGGDNQPQHF,TGCAGTGCTAGAGACCGGACAGGGGGGGACAATCAGCCCCAGCATTTT
TRBJ2-7,TRBV21-1,NA,NA,CASSKFTGRFGEQYF,TGTGCCAGCAGCAAATTTACAGGGAGGTTTGGCGAGCAGTACTTC
TRBJ2-3,TRBV27,NA,NA,CASSDSDKYTDTQYF,TGTGCCAGCAGTGACTCGGACAAGTACACAGATACGCAGTATTTT
TRBJ2-7,TRBV2,NA,NA,CASNPPGGLYEQYF,TGTGCCAGCAACCCCCCTGGAGGGTTATACGAGCAGTACTTC
TRBJ1-3,TRBV28,NA,NA,CASSFISGNTIYF,TGTGCCAGCAGTTTTATCTCTGGAAACACCATATATTTT
TRBJ2-7,TRBV28,NA,NA,CASPRRPYEQYF,TGTGCCAGCCCGAGAAGGCCCTACGAGCAGTACTTC
TRBJ1-1,TRBV7-9,NA,NA,CASSLSGILNTEAFF,TGTGCCAGCAGCCTCTCCGGAATCTTGAACACTGAAGCTTTCTTT
TRBJ2-1,TRBV20-1,NA,NA,CSARAGRADRHYNEQFF,TGCAGTGCTAGAGCAGGGAGAGCGGATAGACACTACAATGAGCAGTTCTTC
TRBJ2-7,TRBV5-1,NA,NA,CASKITLGLSYEQYF,TGCGCCAGCAAGATCACCCTCGGGCTCTCCTACGAGCAGTACTTC
TRBJ2-1,TRBV6-1,TRBD2,NA,CASSLTSGYNEQFF,TGTGCCAGCTCTTTGACTAGCGGGTACAATGAGCAGTTCTTC
TRBJ1-2,TRBV15,TRBD1,few,CATSRDKGTVNHLGGYTF,TGTGCCACCAGCAGAGATAAGGGGACAGTGAATCACCTGGGAGGCTACACCTTC
TRBJ1-1,TRBV6-4,NA,NA,CASSYSRSGNTEAFF,TGTGCCAGCAGTTATAGCAGGTCCGGAAACACTGAAGCTTTCTTT
TRBJ2-3,TRBV24-1,NA,NA,CATRGTLSTDTQYF,TGTGCCACCAGAGGGACACTAAGCACAGATACGCAGTATTTT
TRBJ2-2,TRBV7-2,NA,few,CASSLLSTSNTGELFF,TGTGCCAGCAGCTTATTGTCCACCTCGAACACCGGGGAGCTGTTTTTT
TRBJ2-7,TRBV5-4,TRBD2,NA,CASSRTSGPNSYEQYF,TGTGCCAGCAGCCGTACTAGCGGCCCTAACTCCTACGAGCAGTACTTC
TRBJ2-7,TRBV29-1,NA,NA,CSVEDGGSYEQYF,TGCAGCGTTGAAGATGGAGGCTCCTACGAGCAGTACTTC
TRBJ1-1,TRBV19,TRBD1,NA,CASKEGAAFF,TGTGCCTCAAAGGAGGGGGCAGCTTTCTTT
TRBJ1-6,TRBV6-1,NA,few,CASRPRVAGSYNSPLHF,TGTGCCAGCAGGCCCAGGGTGGCGGGCTCCTATAATTCACCCCTCCACTTT
TRBJ1-2,TRBV7-2,NA,few,CASSLVLEGYTF,TGTGCCAGCAGCTTGGTACTTGAGGGCTACACCTTC
TRBJ2-5,TRBV7-2,TRBD2,NA,CASSGSGTSQETQYF,TGTGCCAGCAGCGGAAGCGGGACTAGCCAAGAGACTCAGTACTTC
TRBJ1-6,TRBV6-5,TRBD1,NA,CASSFDPGQINSPLHF,TGTGCCAGCAGTTTTGACCCGGGACAGATAAATTCACCCCTCCACTTT
TRBJ2-2,TRBV6-1,TRBD2,NA,CASSEPGLARGELFF,TGTGCCAGCAGTGAACCGGGACTAGCCCGCGGGGAGCTGTTTTTT
TRBJ2-5,TRBV20-1,NA,NA,CSARANRETQYF,TGCAGTGCTAGGGCGAACCGAGAGACCCAGTACTTC
TRBJ1-1,TRBV24-1,NA,NA,CATSDLDRRVNTEAFF,TGTGCCACCAGTGATTTGGACCGGCGGGTGAACACTGAAGCTTTCTTT
TRBJ2-3,TRBV7-9,NA,NA,CASSLERDATDTQYF,TGTGCCAGCAGCTTAGAGAGGGACGCCACAGATACGCAGTATTTT
TRBJ2-5,TRBV7-9,TRBD2,medium-sized,CASSPLAGRRSAQYF,TGTGCCAGCAGTCCTCTAGCGGGCCGTCGTTCGGCCCAGTACTTC
TRBJ2-7,TRBV10-3,TRBD2,NA,CAISRGVGYEQYF,TGTGCCATCAGTCGGGGGGTCGGCTACGAGCAGTACTTC